These 6 T cell receptor beta chains share one sample of origin, sequenced in a study (dated by TCRdb to the mid-2010s). The library was produced with 5' RACE. The sequencer listed for this sample is Illumina MiSeq. TCRdb reran the public reads through fastp at Q25 and MiXCR, keeping productive beta chains. Every distinct CDR3 protein forms one entry, paired with its most common genes and DNA. In this sample the table shows about 57,000 distinct CDR3 sequences, roughly 28% of which occur a single time. The ten largest clones capture approximately 3.3% of the sample. Sequenced input: tumor-infiltrating memory CD4+ T cells sorted from the breast tumor. Explained via the paper, the cell subset or site label denotes: memory CD4+ T cells, CD4+CD45RO+CD25-. The receptors were gathered from a female donor with breast cancer.

This chain uses TRBV6-1 with TRBJ1-1, with D maybe TRBD1 (5 bases). CDR3 length equals 13 residues. CDR1 MNHNS and CDR2 SASEGT come from the germline V gene. Trimming stripped 4 bases from V and 1 base from J, with 7 bases between. CDR3: CASSADRNTEAFF. DNA for the CDR3: TGTGCCAGCAGTGCCGACAGGAACACTGAAGCTTTCTTT.

The chain combines TRBV20-1 with TRBJ2-1; no clear D. This CDR3 contains 13 residues. V gave up 0 bases and J gave up 9 bases, with 12 bases separating them. Per germline, CDR1 DFQATT and CDR2 SNEGSKA (reference sequence). CDR3 sequence: CSARDLEWGEQFF. CDR3 DNA: TGCAGTGCTAGAGACTTGGAGTGGGGTGAGCAGTTCTTC.

The genes are TRBV6-6 and TRBJ2-1, with 16 bases lining up with TRBD2. CDR3 length: 18 amino acids. Looked up from germline, CDR1 is MNHNY and CDR2 is SVGAGI (reference sequence). V lost 7 bases to trimming and J lost 2 bases; unmatched junction nucleotides: 8. CDR3 loop: CASTMGLAGGSAYNEQFF. CDR3 sequence (DNA): TGTGCCAGCACCATGGGACTAGCGGGAGGGAGCGCCTACAATGAGCAGTTCTTC.

CDR3 amino acids: CASSAPVQNSNQPQHF. The CDR3 DNA reads TGTGCCAGCAGTGCGCCCGTACAGAATAGCAATCAGCCCCAGCATTTT. This chain joins TRBV6-1 and TRBJ1-5; D is ambiguous. The CDR3 consists of 16 residues. From germline, CDR1 is MNHNS and CDR2 SASEGT. The V end was cut by 4 bases, the J end by 0 bases, with 13 bases between.

V is TRBV29-1 and J is TRBJ1-2; D unresolved. Germline V gene sequence: CDR1 SQVTM, CDR2 ANQGSEA. The CDR3 is 11 amino acids. The ends were cut back, 6 bases at V and 1 base at J, with 6 bases in the middle. The CDR3 sequence is CSVQVNYGYTF. As DNA, the CDR3 is TGCAGCGTCCAGGTTAACTATGGCTACACCTTC.

This clonotype was recorded at least ten times. The chain employs TRBV5-1 and TRBJ2-1; D unclear. In germline, CDR1 is SGHRS, CDR2 YFSETQ. The CDR3 has 12 amino acids. Trimming took off 1 base at V and 8 bases at J, with 7 bases between the two ends. In DNA form, the CDR3 reads TGCGCCAGCAGCTTGATGGCGGATGAGCAGTTCTTC. Protein: CASSLMADEQFF. The full variable domain, with the rest looked up from reference TRBV5-1 and TRBJ2-1, is KAGVTQTPRYLIKTRGQQVTLSCSPISGHRSVSWYQQTPGQGLQFLFEYFSETQRNKGNFPGRFSGRQFSNSRSEMNVSTLELGDSALYLCASSLMADEQFFGPGTRLTVL.